This TCR beta chain was recovered during a study of control samples from healthy donors and cancer patients. The CDR3 covers 15 residues. V was trimmed by 5 bases and J by 2 bases, leaving 16 bases between them. Germline values: CDR1 SGHVS, CDR2 FNYEAQ. Here immunoSEQ multiplex PCR was the method, and the copy in TCRdb shows in-frame clones only, minus some. The sample includes about 140,000 clones, around nine tenths of them seen just once. This chain links TRBV7-6 with TRBJ2-7, with D maybe TRBD2 (5 bases). Sequencing was done on a sample of blood. The source is a woman in her 30s in good health. The CDR3 DNA reads as TGTGCCAGCAGCCCCACTCTAGCTGCTGCCTACGAGCAGTACTTC. Translating it yields CASSPTLAAAYEQYF.